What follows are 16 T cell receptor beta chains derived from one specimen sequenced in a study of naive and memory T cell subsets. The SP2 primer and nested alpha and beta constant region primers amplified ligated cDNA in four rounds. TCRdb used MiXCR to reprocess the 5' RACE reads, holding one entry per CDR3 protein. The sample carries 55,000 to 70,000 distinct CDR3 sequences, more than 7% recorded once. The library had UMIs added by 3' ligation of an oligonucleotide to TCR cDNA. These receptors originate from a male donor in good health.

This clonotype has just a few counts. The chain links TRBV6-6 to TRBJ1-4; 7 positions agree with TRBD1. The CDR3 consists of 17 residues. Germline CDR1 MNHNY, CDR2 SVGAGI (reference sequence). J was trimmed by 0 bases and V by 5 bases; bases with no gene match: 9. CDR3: CASSIQGRKTTNEKLFF. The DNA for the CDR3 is TGTGCCAGCAGTATACAGGGGAGAAAAACAACTAATGAAAAACTGTTTTTT.

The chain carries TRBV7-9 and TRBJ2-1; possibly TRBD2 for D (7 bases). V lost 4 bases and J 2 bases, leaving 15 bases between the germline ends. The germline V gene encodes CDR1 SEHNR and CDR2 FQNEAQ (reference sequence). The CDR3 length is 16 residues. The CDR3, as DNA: TGTGCCAGCAGCTCTCTAGGGGGGGGCCCCTACAATGAGCAGTTCTTC. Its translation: CASSSLGGGPYNEQFF.

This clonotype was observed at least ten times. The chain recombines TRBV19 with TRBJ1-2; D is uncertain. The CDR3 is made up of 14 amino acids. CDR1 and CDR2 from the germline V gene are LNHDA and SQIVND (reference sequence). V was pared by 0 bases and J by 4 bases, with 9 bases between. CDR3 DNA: TGTGCCAGTAGTATAGACGGAACAGCCTATGGCTACACCTTC. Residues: CASSIDGTAYGYTF.

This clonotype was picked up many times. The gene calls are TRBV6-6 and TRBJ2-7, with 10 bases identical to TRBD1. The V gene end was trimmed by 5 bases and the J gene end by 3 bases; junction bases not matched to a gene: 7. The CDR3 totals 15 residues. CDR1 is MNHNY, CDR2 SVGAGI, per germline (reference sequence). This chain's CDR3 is CASSPRDRGIYEQYF. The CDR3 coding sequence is TGTGCCAGCAGTCCCAGGGACAGGGGAATCTACGAGCAGTACTTC.

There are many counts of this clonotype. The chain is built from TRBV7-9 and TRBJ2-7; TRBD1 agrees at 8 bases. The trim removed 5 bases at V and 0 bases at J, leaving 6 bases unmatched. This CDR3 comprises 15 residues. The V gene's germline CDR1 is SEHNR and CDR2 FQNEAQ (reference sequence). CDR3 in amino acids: CASSRGQGLSYEQYF. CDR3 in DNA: TGTGCCAGCAGCCGAGGACAGGGCCTCTCCTACGAGCAGTACTTC.

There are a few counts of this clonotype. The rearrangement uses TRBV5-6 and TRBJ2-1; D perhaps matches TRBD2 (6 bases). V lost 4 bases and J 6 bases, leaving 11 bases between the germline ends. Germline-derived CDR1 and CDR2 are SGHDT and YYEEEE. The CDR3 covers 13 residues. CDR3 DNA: TGTGCCAGCAGCCAGGGACTCCGCAATGAGCAGTTCTTC. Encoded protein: CASSQGLRNEQFF.

This chain's CDR3 is CASSFQPGGGNEQFF. CDR3 coding DNA: TGTGCCAGTAGTTTCCAACCCGGGGGTGGCAATGAGCAGTTCTTC. The J gene is TRBJ2-1, the V gene TRBV19; perhaps TRBD2 as D (6 bases). The CDR3 length is 15 residues. With 5 bases removed from V and 6 bases from J, the gap between germline ends came to 17 bases. CDR1 and CDR2 (germline): LNHDA, SQIVND (reference sequence).

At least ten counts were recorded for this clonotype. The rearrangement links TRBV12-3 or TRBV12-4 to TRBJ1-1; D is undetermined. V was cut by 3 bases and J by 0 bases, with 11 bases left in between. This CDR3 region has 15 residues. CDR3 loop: CASSFPRQMNTEAFF. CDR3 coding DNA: TGTGCCAGCAGTTTCCCGCGGCAGATGAACACTGAAGCTTTCTTT.

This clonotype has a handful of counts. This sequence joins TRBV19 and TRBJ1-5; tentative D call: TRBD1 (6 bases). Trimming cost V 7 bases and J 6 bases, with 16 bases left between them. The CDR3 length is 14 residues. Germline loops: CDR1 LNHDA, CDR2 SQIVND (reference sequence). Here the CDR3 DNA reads TGTGCCAGTACCGGGGGGGGGCTGGGTCAGCCCCAGCATTTT. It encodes CASTGGGLGQPQHF.

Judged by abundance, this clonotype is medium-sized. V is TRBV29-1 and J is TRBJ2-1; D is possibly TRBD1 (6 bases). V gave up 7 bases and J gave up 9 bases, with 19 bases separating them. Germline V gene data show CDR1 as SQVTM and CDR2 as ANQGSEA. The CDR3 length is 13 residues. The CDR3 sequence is CSGWGQGLGEQFF. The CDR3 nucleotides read TGCAGCGGTTGGGGGCAGGGTCTCGGTGAGCAGTTCTTC.

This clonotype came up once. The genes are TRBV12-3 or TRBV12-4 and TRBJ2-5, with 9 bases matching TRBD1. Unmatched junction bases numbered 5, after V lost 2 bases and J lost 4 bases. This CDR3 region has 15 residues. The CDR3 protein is CASSLPGQGRETQYF. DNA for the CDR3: TGTGCCAGCAGTTTACCGGGACAGGGAAGAGAGACCCAGTACTTC.

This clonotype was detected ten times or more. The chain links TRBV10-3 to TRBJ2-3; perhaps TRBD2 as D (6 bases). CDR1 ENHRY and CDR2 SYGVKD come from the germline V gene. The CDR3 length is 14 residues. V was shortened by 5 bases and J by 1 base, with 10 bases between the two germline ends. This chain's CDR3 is CAISPGTGTDTQYF. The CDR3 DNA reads TGTGCCATCAGTCCCGGGACTGGCACAGATACGCAGTATTTT.

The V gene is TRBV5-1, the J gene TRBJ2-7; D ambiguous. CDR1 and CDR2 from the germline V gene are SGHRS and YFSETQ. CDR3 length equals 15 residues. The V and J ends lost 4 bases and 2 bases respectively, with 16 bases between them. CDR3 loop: CASSAGREFAYEQYF. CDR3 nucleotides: TGCGCCAGCAGCGCCGGAAGAGAATTTGCCTACGAGCAGTACTTC.

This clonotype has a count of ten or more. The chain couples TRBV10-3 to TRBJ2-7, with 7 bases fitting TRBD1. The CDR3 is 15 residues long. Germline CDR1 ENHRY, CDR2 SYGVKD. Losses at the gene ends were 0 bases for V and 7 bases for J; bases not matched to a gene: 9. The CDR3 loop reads CAISESNRGGWEQYF. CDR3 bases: TGTGCCATCAGTGAGTCGAACAGGGGCGGTTGGGAGCAGTACTTC.

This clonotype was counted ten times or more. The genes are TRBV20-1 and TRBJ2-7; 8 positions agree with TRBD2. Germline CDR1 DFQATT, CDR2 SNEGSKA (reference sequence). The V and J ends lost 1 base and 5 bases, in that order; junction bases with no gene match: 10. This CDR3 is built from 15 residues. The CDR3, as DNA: TGCAGTGCTAGAGTACCTAGCGGGTACAACAACGAGCAGTACTTC. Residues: CSARVPSGYNNEQYF.

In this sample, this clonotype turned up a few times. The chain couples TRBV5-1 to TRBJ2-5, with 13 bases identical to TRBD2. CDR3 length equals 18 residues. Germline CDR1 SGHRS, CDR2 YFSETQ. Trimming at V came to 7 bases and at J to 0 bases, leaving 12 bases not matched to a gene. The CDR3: CASWALNTSGGDQETQYF. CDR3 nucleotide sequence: TGCGCCAGCTGGGCTTTAAATACTAGCGGGGGGGACCAAGAGACCCAGTACTTC.